Listed below are T cell receptor beta chains from one sample, sequenced in a study of control samples from healthy donors and cancer patients. Profiled with immunoSEQ multiplex PCR; TCRdb holds only in-frame clones, not every one. This table has under 200,000 clones, just over 85% appearing once. The sequencing input was blood. The receptors were gathered from a woman aged 25 to 39 in good health. CDR3s include the opening cysteine and the closing phenylalanine or tryptophan. The order of the fields is J gene, clone size, V gene, D gene, CDR3 DNA, CDR3 protein. A D gene is named only where the DNA matches it firmly. Expanded clones are given a class, and other clones once, few, many or no size at all.

j_call: TRBJ1-5; clone_size: once; v_call: TRBV9; d_call: -; cdr3_nt: TGTGCCAGCAGCGTAGGAACGCTTCCAAATCAGCCCCAGCATTTT; cdr3_aa: CASSVGTLPNQPQHF
j_call: TRBJ2-5; clone_size: -; v_call: TRBV2; d_call: -; cdr3_nt: TGTGCCAGCAGTGAGGGCGGTAGCCAAGAGACCCAGTACTTC; cdr3_aa: CASSEGGSQETQYF
j_call: TRBJ1-5; clone_size: -; v_call: TRBV7-2; d_call: -; cdr3_nt: TGTGCCAGCACCCCCAGGGACAATCAGCCCCAGCATTTT; cdr3_aa: CASTPRDNQPQHF
j_call: TRBJ2-5; clone_size: -; v_call: TRBV28; d_call: TRBD1; cdr3_nt: TGTGCCAGCCCCCCGACCCAGGGGGCCAACGTGGAGACCCAGTACTTC; cdr3_aa: CASPPTQGANVETQYF
j_call: TRBJ2-4; clone_size: -; v_call: TRBV5-1; d_call: TRBD2; cdr3_nt: TGCGCCAGCAGCTTGAGGTTTAGCGGGGGGACAATAGCCAAAAACATTCAGTACTTC; cdr3_aa: CASSLRFSGGTIAKNIQYF
j_call: TRBJ2-7; clone_size: -; v_call: TRBV7-8; d_call: TRBD1; cdr3_nt: TGTGCCAGCAGCGCCCGGGACAGGTTCCCTCCGGGGTACTTC; cdr3_aa: CASSARDRFPPGYF
j_call: TRBJ1-2; clone_size: -; v_call: TRBV9; d_call: -; cdr3_nt: TGTGCCAGCAGCGCTAGCCCGCAGGCCGCATTTAACTATGGCTACACCTTC; cdr3_aa: CASSASPQAAFNYGYTF
j_call: TRBJ2-7; clone_size: -; v_call: TRBV3-1/TRBV3-2; d_call: -; cdr3_nt: TGTGCCAGCAGCCCTTGGAGGGCCGACGAGCAGTACTTC; cdr3_aa: CASSPWRADEQYF
j_call: TRBJ2-5; clone_size: -; v_call: TRBV19; d_call: TRBD2; cdr3_nt: TGTGCCAGTAGTTTAGGACTAGCGGGGGTTGAGACCCAGTACTTC; cdr3_aa: CASSLGLAGVETQYF
j_call: TRBJ1-1; clone_size: -; v_call: TRBV11-2; d_call: -; cdr3_nt: TGTGCCAGCAGCTTGCTCCCGGACAACCGCGGGAGAGCTTTCTTT; cdr3_aa: CASSLLPDNRGRAFF
j_call: TRBJ1-3; clone_size: -; v_call: TRBV4-1; d_call: -; cdr3_nt: TGCGCCAGCAGCCAAGTTGGGGAAAGCCCCGGAACCATATATTTT; cdr3_aa: CASSQVGESPGTIYF
j_call: TRBJ1-1; clone_size: -; v_call: TRBV18; d_call: TRBD1; cdr3_nt: TGTGCCAGCTCAATCCTGACAGGGGAGAACACTGAAGCTTTCTTT; cdr3_aa: CASSILTGENTEAFF
j_call: TRBJ1-4; clone_size: -; v_call: TRBV7-9; d_call: -; cdr3_nt: TGTGCCAGCAGCTTAGGTAGGGGCGCGGCTAATGAAAAACTGTTTTTT; cdr3_aa: CASSLGRGAANEKLFF
j_call: TRBJ1-4; clone_size: -; v_call: TRBV4-2; d_call: TRBD1; cdr3_nt: TGTGCCAGCAGCCCCGGACAGGTTCTCCCAACTAATGAAAAACTGTTTTTT; cdr3_aa: CASSPGQVLPTNEKLFF
j_call: TRBJ2-5; clone_size: once; v_call: TRBV24-1; d_call: TRBD1; cdr3_nt: TGTGCCACCAGTGACCAGACAGGGGGCGCGGGAGAGACCCAGTACTTC; cdr3_aa: CATSDQTGGAGETQYF
j_call: TRBJ1-1; clone_size: -; v_call: TRBV5-6; d_call: -; cdr3_nt: TGTGCCAGCAGCTCCTTGGCGCCAGGGCCCACTGAAGCTTTCTTT; cdr3_aa: CASSSLAPGPTEAFF
j_call: TRBJ2-1; clone_size: -; v_call: TRBV6-2/TRBV6-3; d_call: -; cdr3_nt: TGTGCCAGCAGTTACTCGAGGACTATAGCCTCCTACAATGAGCAGTTCTTC; cdr3_aa: CASSYSRTIASYNEQFF
j_call: TRBJ1-1; clone_size: -; v_call: TRBV15; d_call: -; cdr3_nt: TGTGCCACCAGCAGAGGAGCGACAGACTCTGAAGCTTTCTTT; cdr3_aa: CATSRGATDSEAFF
j_call: TRBJ2-1; clone_size: -; v_call: TRBV19; d_call: -; cdr3_nt: TGTGCCAGTGGGACCCGGGGCCACAATGAGCAGTTCTTC; cdr3_aa: CASGTRGHNEQFF
j_call: TRBJ2-7; clone_size: -; v_call: TRBV7-9; d_call: -; cdr3_nt: TGTGCCAGCAGCTTCGACACCCTGAGGGAGCAGTACTTC; cdr3_aa: CASSFDTLREQYF
j_call: TRBJ1-6; clone_size: -; v_call: TRBV5-4; d_call: -; cdr3_nt: TGTGCCAGCAGCTTGGAAAGGGAACTCAGGTCATCACCCCTCCACTTT; cdr3_aa: CASSLERELRSSPLHF
j_call: TRBJ2-3; clone_size: -; v_call: TRBV27; d_call: -; cdr3_nt: TGTGCCAGCAGAACTAGCACAGATACGCAGTATTTT; cdr3_aa: CASRTSTDTQYF
j_call: TRBJ2-3; clone_size: -; v_call: TRBV19; d_call: TRBD2; cdr3_nt: TGTGCCAGTAAAGACACTAGCGCCCGCACAGATACGCAGTATTTT; cdr3_aa: CASKDTSARTDTQYF
j_call: TRBJ1-1; clone_size: -; v_call: TRBV28; d_call: -; cdr3_nt: TGTGCCAGCAGTCCGTACAGGACCGGCGCTGAAGCTTTCTTT; cdr3_aa: CASSPYRTGAEAFF
j_call: TRBJ1-5; clone_size: once; v_call: TRBV7-9; d_call: -; cdr3_nt: TGTGCCAGCAGCTTAGGGCCAGTCAATCAGCCCCAGCATTTT; cdr3_aa: CASSLGPVNQPQHF
j_call: TRBJ1-1; clone_size: few; v_call: TRBV7-9; d_call: -; cdr3_nt: TGTGCCAGCAGGGCAACAGGAGACACTGAAGCTTTCTTT; cdr3_aa: CASRATGDTEAFF
j_call: TRBJ1-1; clone_size: -; v_call: TRBV5-5; d_call: -; cdr3_nt: TGTGCCAGCAGATGGGGGGAGAACACTGAAGCTTTCTTT; cdr3_aa: CASRWGENTEAFF
j_call: TRBJ2-7; clone_size: -; v_call: TRBV7-9; d_call: -; cdr3_nt: TGTGCCAGCAGCTCGACAGACTACGAGCAGTACTTC; cdr3_aa: CASSSTDYEQYF
j_call: TRBJ2-4; clone_size: -; v_call: TRBV18; d_call: -; cdr3_nt: TGTGCCAGCTCACCTACCGGGACCCTAGCCAAAAACATTCAGTACTTC; cdr3_aa: CASSPTGTLAKNIQYF
j_call: TRBJ2-7; clone_size: -; v_call: TRBV6-5; d_call: -; cdr3_nt: TGTGCCAGCTCGCCGAAGGGGGGTCCCTACGAGCAGTACTTC; cdr3_aa: CASSPKGGPYEQYF
j_call: TRBJ1-1; clone_size: once; v_call: TRBV28; d_call: TRBD1; cdr3_nt: TGTGCCAGCAGTTCAGAGGACAGGCCTGAAGCTTTCTTT; cdr3_aa: CASSSEDRPEAFF
j_call: TRBJ2-1; clone_size: -; v_call: TRBV5-6; d_call: TRBD2; cdr3_nt: TGTGCCAGCAGCCCCGGGACTATCAATGAGCAGTTCTTC; cdr3_aa: CASSPGTINEQFF
j_call: TRBJ1-1; clone_size: once; v_call: TRBV6-4; d_call: -; cdr3_nt: TGTGCCAGCAGTGACTCAACACGGGACGCTGAAGCTTTCTTT; cdr3_aa: CASSDSTRDAEAFF
j_call: TRBJ1-1; clone_size: -; v_call: TRBV20-1; d_call: -; cdr3_nt: TGCAGTGCTAGGGGTACTGAAGCTTTCTTT; cdr3_aa: CSARGTEAFF
j_call: TRBJ1-2; clone_size: -; v_call: TRBV6-4; d_call: -; cdr3_nt: TGTGCCAGCAGTGACTTAGCGGGAGGTGGAGGTCTCTATGGCTACACCTTC; cdr3_aa: CASSDLAGGGGLYGYTF
j_call: TRBJ1-4; clone_size: -; v_call: TRBV18; d_call: TRBD1; cdr3_nt: TGTGCCAGCTCACTCAGGGGGGGAGAAGAAAAACTGTTTTTT; cdr3_aa: CASSLRGGEEKLFF
j_call: TRBJ2-7; clone_size: -; v_call: TRBV4-2; d_call: -; cdr3_nt: TGTGCCAGCAGCCAAGGCTCGGGGGACCTGAGGGCCGAGCAGTACTTC; cdr3_aa: CASSQGSGDLRAEQYF
j_call: TRBJ2-1; clone_size: -; v_call: TRBV4-2; d_call: TRBD2; cdr3_nt: TGTGCCAGCAGCCAAGAAGCGGGGGTGTACAATGAGCAGTTCTTC; cdr3_aa: CASSQEAGVYNEQFF
j_call: TRBJ1-1; clone_size: -; v_call: TRBV5-1; d_call: TRBD1; cdr3_nt: TGCGCCAGCAGCTCGGGACAGGCCTCGAACACTGAAGCTTTCTTT; cdr3_aa: CASSSGQASNTEAFF
j_call: TRBJ2-7; clone_size: -; v_call: TRBV7-8; d_call: TRBD1; cdr3_nt: TGTGCCAGCAGCCCAAGACGGACAGGGGGACAGCAGTACTTC; cdr3_aa: CASSPRRTGGQQYF
j_call: TRBJ2-7; clone_size: -; v_call: TRBV2; d_call: TRBD1; cdr3_nt: TGTGCCAGCAGTGAAGTTGGGACAGGGTACTACGAGCAGTACTTC; cdr3_aa: CASSEVGTGYYEQYF